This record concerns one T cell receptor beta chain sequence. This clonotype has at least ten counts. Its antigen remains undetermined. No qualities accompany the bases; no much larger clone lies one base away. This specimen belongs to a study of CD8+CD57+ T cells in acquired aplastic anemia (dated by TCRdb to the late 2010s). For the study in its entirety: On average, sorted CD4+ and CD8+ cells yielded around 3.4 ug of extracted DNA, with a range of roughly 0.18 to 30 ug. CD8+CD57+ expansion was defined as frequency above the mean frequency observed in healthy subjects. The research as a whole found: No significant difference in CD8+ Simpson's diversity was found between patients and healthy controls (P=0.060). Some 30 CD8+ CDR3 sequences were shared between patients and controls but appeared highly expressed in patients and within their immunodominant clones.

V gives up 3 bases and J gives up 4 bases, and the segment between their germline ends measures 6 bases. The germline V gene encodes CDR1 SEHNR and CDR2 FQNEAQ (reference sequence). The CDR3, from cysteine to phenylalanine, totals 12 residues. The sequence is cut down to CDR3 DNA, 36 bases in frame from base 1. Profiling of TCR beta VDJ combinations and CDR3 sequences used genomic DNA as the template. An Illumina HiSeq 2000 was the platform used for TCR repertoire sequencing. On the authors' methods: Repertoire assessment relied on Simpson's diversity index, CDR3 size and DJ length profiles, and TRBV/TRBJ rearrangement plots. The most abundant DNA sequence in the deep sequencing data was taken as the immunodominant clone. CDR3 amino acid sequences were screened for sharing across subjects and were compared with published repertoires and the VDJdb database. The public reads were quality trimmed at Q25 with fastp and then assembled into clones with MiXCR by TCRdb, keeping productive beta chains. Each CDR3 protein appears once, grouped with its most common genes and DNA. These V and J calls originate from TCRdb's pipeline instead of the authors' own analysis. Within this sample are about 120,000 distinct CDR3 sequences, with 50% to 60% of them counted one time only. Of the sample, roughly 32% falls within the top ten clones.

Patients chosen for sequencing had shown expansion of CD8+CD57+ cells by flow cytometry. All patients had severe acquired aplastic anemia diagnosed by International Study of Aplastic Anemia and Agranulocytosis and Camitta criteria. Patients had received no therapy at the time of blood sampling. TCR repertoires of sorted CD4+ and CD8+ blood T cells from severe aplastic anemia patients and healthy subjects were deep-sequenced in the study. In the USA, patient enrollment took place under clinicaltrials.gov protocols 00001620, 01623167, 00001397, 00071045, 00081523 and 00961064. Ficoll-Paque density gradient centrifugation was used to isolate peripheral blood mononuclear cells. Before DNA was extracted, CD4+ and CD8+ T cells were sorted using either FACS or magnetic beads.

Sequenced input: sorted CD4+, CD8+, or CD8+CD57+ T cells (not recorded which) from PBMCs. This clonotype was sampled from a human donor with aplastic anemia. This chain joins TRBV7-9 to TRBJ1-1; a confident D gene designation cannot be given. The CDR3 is CASSFPPTEAFF. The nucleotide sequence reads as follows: TGTGCCAGCAGCTTCCCCCCCACTGAAGCTTTCTTT.